Presented here are 4 T cell receptor beta chains from one specimen sequenced in a study of T cell repertoires in cytomegalovirus infection. Each CDR3 protein is one row after TCRdb ran MiXCR on the reads. The repertoire holds roughly 230,000 distinct CDR3 sequences, with around 15% as singletons. What was sequenced was CD8+ T cells from PBMCs. The receptors originated from a human donor in good health (CMV status not recorded). Some clones in this sample may be carry-over from other donors' samples.

J is TRBJ2-1 and V is TRBV20-1; a weak D match, TRBD1 (5 bases). Germline V gene sequence: CDR1 DFQATT, CDR2 SNEGSKA (reference sequence). Trimming took 3 bases from V and 3 from J, leaving 9 bases between them. This CDR3 is built from 13 residues. CDR3 coding DNA: TGCAGTGCTAGTGAGGACAACTACAATGAGCAGTTCTTC. Its protein product is CSASEDNYNEQFF.

This clonotype showed up many times. This sequence joins TRBV7-9 and TRBJ2-1; D gene uncertain. The CDR3 loop spans 15 amino acids. Trimming shortened V by 4 bases and J by 0 bases, and 10 bases separated the two germline ends. Germline-derived CDR1 and CDR2 are SEHNR and FQNEAQ (reference sequence). This CDR3 is CASSSTASSYNEQFF. The CDR3 nucleotides are TGTGCCAGCAGCTCCACTGCTAGCTCCTACAATGAGCAGTTCTTC.

The gene calls are TRBV6-5 and TRBJ2-5; D perhaps matches TRBD2 (5 bases). This CDR3 has 14 residues. Germline CDR1 reads MNHEY; CDR2 reads SVGAGI. Trimming took off 7 bases at V and 5 bases at J, with 17 bases between the two ends. CDR3 nucleotide sequence: TGTGCCAGCAACCAGGACGGGATGAGGGAGACCCAGTACTTC. Amino acid sequence: CASNQDGMRETQYF.

A few counts support this clonotype. The V and J genes are TRBV7-3 and TRBJ2-1; 10 nucleotides line up with TRBD2. The CDR3 has 15 amino acids. With 0 bases clipped from V and 6 bases from J, the junction kept 2 bases outside the gene matches. Germline CDR1 is SGHTA and CDR2 is FQGTGA. CDR3 DNA: TGTGCCAGCAGCTTAACAGCGGGGGGGACCAATGAGCAGTTCTTC. It encodes CASSLTAGGTNEQFF.